This T cell receptor (beta chain) was documented in a study of blood T cell repertoires in COVID-19 (dated by TCRdb to between 2020 and 2021). Describing the broader study: The collaborator samples originated in the United States, Italy and Spain and spanned the acute and convalescent phases of COVID-19. The material from the prospective study consisted of cDNA or gDNA derived from T cells, B-cell-depleted T cells, or PBMCs. Deeply sampled blood TCRbeta repertoires from subjects exposed to, actively infected with, or recovered from COVID-19 were included in the dataset. The repertoires were released in a freely available public database intended as a resource for research on the immune response to SARS-CoV-2. The samples were drawn from the first 160 participants of the ongoing ImmuneRACE study and from 1,254 subjects provided by 6 global collaborators. Sample metadata almost always included a de-identified subject ID, COVID-19 status, age in years and sex. Where available, HLA class I and class II types were taken from metadata supplied by the sample provider and were not determined by assay-based typing. Study-level results and caveats: The quantity of clinical and demographic metadata differed by source and by participant and was supplied without curation.

TCRbeta CDR3 regions were amplified from genomic DNA by means of the immunoSEQ Assay, a bias-controlled multiplex PCR. The authors processed their data as follows. Within the assay, amplification of reference gene primers was used to estimate how many nucleated cells each sample contained. To quantify the absolute abundance of each unique TCRbeta CDR3 rearrangement, sequence reads were collapsed and filtered. For each sample, productive Simpson clonality was calculated by taking the square root of Simpson's diversity index across productive rearrangements. TCRdb took over this immuneACCESS table, retaining in-frame rearrangements with V and J assigned. Such tables are incomplete; in checked studies, under half of the missing clones stem from an unresolved V gene, and the remainder is unexplained. The DNA gave D and trimming, while V, J and clone size come from that table. Within this sample are about 240,000 clones, with 86% of them counted one time only. The ten largest make up around 5.9% of the sample.

Collaborating institutions collected whole blood in K2EDTA tubes following their own protocols. Collaborator samples were shipped for TCRbeta analysis as frozen whole blood, isolated PBMCs, or DNA extracted from either sample type. Including cysteine and phenylalanine, the CDR3 has 13 amino acids. Here the CDR3 DNA is all that survives: 39 bases in frame from base 1. Relative to germline, V is 4 bases shorter and J is 2 bases shorter, with 11 bases between their ends. CDR1 is given as SQVTM and CDR2 as ANQGSEA, both from the germline V gene. Note on this clone: Its cognate antigen has yet to be identified. No base qualities exist here, and no much larger clone lies one base off it.

What was sequenced was peripheral blood. This TCR was recovered from a man between 60 and 75 years old with acute or convalescent COVID-19. The chain links TRBV29-1 with TRBJ1-2; the D gene is unclear. The CDR3 here reads CSVGERQNYGYTF. The DNA sequence follows: TGCAGCGTTGGGGAGCGCCAGAACTATGGCTACACCTTC.